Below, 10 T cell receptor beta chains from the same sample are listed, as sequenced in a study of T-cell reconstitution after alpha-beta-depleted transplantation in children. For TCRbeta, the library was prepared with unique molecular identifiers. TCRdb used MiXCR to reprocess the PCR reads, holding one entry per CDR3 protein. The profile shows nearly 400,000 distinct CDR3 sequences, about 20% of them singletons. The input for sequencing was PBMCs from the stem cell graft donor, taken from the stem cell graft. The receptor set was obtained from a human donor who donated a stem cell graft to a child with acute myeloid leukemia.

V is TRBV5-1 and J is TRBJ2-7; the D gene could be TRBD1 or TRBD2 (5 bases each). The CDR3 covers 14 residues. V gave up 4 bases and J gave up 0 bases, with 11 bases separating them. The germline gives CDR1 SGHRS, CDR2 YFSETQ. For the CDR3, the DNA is TGCGCCAGCAGCGCCCCAGGGAGCTCCTACGAGCAGTACTTC. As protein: CASSAPGSSYEQYF.

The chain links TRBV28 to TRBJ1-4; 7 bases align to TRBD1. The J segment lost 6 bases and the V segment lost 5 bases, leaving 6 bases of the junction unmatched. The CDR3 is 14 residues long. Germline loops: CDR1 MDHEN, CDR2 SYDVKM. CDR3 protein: CASSPLGQDEKLFF. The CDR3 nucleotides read TGTGCCAGCAGTCCCCTAGGACAGGATGAAAAACTGTTTTTT.

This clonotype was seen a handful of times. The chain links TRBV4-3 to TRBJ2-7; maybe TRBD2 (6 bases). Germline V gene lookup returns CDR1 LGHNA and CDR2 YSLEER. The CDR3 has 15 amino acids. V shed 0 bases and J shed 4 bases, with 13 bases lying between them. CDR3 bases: TGCGCCAGCAGCCAAGAGTGGCGGGGTGGGTACGAGCAGTACTTC. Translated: CASSQEWRGGYEQYF.

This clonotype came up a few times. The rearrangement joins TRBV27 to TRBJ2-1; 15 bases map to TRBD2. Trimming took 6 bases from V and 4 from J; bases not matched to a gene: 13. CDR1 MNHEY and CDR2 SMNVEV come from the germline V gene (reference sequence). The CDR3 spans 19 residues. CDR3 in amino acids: CASSLIPGLAGGTYNEQFF. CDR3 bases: TGTGCCAGCAGCCTAATACCGGGACTAGCGGGGGGAACTTACAATGAGCAGTTCTTC.

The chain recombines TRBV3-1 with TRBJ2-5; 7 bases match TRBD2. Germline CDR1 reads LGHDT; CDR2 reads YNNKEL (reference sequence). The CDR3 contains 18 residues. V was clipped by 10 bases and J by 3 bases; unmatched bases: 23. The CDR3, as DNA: TGTGCCACCTCCCACGGAGATGGATGGGCCCTAGCGGAAGAGACCCAGTACTTC. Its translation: CATSHGDGWALAEETQYF.

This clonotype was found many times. The CDR3 DNA reads TGCAGTGCCGTGGGGAGGACTTACCTGAACAATGAGCAGTTCTTC. Protein sequence: CSAVGRTYLNNEQFF. The genes are TRBV20-1 and TRBJ2-1; maybe TRBD2 (6 bases). Per germline, CDR1 DFQATT and CDR2 SNEGSKA (reference sequence). CDR3 length: 15 amino acids. The ends were cut back, 6 bases at V and 5 bases at J, with 20 bases in the middle.

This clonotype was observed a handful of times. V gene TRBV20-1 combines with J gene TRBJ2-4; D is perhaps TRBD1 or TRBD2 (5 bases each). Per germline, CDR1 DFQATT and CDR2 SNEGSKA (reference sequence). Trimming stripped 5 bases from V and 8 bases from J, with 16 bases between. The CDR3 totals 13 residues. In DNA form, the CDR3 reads TGCAGTGCTCCCCGGGACGGCGCCCACATTCAGTACTTC. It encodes CSAPRDGAHIQYF.

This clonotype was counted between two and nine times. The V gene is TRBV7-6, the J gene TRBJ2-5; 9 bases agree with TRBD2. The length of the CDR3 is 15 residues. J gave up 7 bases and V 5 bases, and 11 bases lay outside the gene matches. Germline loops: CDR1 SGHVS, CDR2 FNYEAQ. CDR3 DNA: TGTGCCAGCAGCCCCCCGGGACTAGCCCAATGGACCCAGTACTTC. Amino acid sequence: CASSPPGLAQWTQYF.

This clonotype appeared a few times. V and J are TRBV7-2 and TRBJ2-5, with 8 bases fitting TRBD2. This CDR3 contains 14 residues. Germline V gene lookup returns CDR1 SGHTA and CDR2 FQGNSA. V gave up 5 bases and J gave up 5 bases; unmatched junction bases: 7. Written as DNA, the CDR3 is TGTGCCAGCAGCCCCGGGGGGACTAGGGAGACCCAGTACTTC. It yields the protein CASSPGGTRETQYF.

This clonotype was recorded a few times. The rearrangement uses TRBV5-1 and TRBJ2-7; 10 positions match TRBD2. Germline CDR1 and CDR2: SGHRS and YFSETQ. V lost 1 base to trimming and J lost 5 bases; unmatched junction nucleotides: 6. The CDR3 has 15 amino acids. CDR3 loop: CASSLQLAGADEQYF. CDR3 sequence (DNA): TGCGCCAGCAGCTTGCAGCTAGCGGGAGCAGACGAGCAGTACTTC.